What follows are 31 T cell receptor beta chains derived from one specimen sequenced in a study of blood T cell repertoires in COVID-19. The table came from immunoSEQ multiplex PCR; TCRdb's copy has only in-frame clones and leaves some out. The table has some 200,000 clones, roughly 80% seen once. Sequenced sample: PBMCs or T cells enriched from blood (not recorded which). Every receptor here comes from a man aged 40-50 years who had recovered from COVID-19.

The V call is TRBV7-9, the J call TRBJ2-2, with 7 bases fitting TRBD1. The CDR3 sequence is 14 residues long. Germline V CDR1 and CDR2: SEHNR, FQNEAQ (reference sequence). J lost 6 bases, V lost 2 bases, and 3 bases had no gene match. The CDR3 bases are TGTGCCAGCAGCTTATACAGGGGAGCCGGGGAGCTGTTTTTT. Protein: CASSLYRGAGELFF.

The rearrangement links TRBV2 to TRBJ2-7; D gene unclear. The CDR3 length is 15 residues. V shed 6 bases and J shed 0 bases, with 15 bases lying between them. Germline V lookup: CDR1 SNHLY, CDR2 FYNNEI. As DNA, the CDR3 is TGTGCCAGCAGCTTATTCGGAGTAGGCTCCTACGAGCAGTACTTC. Its translation is CASSLFGVGSYEQYF. The full variable domain, in which reference TRBV2 and TRBJ2-7 provide the parts outside the CDR3, is EPEVTQTPSHQVTQMGQEVILRCVPISNHLYFYWYRQILGQKVEFLVSFYNNEISEKSEIFDDQFSVERPDGSNFTLKIRSTKLEDSAMYFCASSLFGVGSYEQYFGPGTRLTVT.

This chain connects TRBV28 to TRBJ1-2, with 8 positions matching TRBD1. This CDR3 is 13 amino acids long. CDR1 MDHEN and CDR2 SYDVKM come from the germline V gene. V was clipped by 6 bases and J by 1 base; unmatched bases: 1. The CDR3 bases are TGTGCCAGCAGGGACAGGGTTAACTATGGCTACACCTTC. It codes for CASRDRVNYGYTF.

With respect to this clone: This sample also contains other DNA sequences that code for the same CDR3. The chain combines TRBV5-1 with TRBJ1-5; D not resolved. The CDR3 totals 13 residues. V lost 0 bases and J lost 3, with 4 bases in between. The V gene's germline CDR1 is SGHRS and CDR2 YFSETQ. DNA of the CDR3: TGCGCCAGCAGCTTGGGGCCCAATCAGCCCCAGCATTTT. Translated, it gives CASSLGPNQPQHF.

The V and J genes are TRBV4-1 and TRBJ1-3; D may be TRBD1 (5 bases). The V and J ends lost 1 base and 0 bases respectively, with 7 bases between them. Germline V CDR1 and CDR2: MGHRA, YSYEKL. This CDR3 contains 15 residues. The CDR3 region is CASSQGQGSGNTIYF. The CDR3 DNA sequence: TGCGCCAGCAGCCAAGGGCAGGGCTCTGGAAACACCATATATTTT.

DNA for the CDR3: TGTGCCAGTAGGGTGTTCCCCAGGGACACTGAAGCTTTCTTT. This sequence encodes CASRVFPRDTEAFF. This chain uses TRBV19 with TRBJ1-1, with D possibly TRBD1 on 5 matching bases. Trimming took 6 bases from V and 3 from J, leaving 14 bases between them. This CDR3 comprises 14 residues. Looked up from germline, CDR1 is LNHDA and CDR2 is SQIVND (reference sequence). The entire variable domain, with the rest obtained from reference TRBV19 and TRBJ1-1, is as follows: DGGITQSPKYLFRKEGQNVTLSCEQNLNHDAMYWYRQDPGQGLRLIYYSQIVNDFQKGDIAEGYSVSREKKESFPLTVTSAQKNPTAFYLCASRVFPRDTEAFFGQGTRLTVV.

The V gene is TRBV5-1, the J gene TRBJ1-3; D not resolved. V lost 0 bases and J 2 bases, leaving 6 bases between the germline ends. Germline CDR1 reads SGHRS; CDR2 reads YFSETQ. There are 14 residues in the CDR3. The CDR3 sequence is CASSLAGTGNTIYF. The CDR3, as DNA: TGCGCCAGCAGCTTGGCCGGGACTGGAAACACCATATATTTT.

The V call is TRBV4-3, the J call TRBJ1-3; a possible D gene is TRBD1 (6 bases). The germline gives CDR1 LGHNA, CDR2 YSLEER. The CDR3 has 17 residues. V lost 0 bases to trimming and J lost 2 bases, with 14 bases between them. CDR3 protein: CASSQDRMGGPGNTIYF. The CDR3 bases are TGCGCCAGCAGCCAAGATAGGATGGGGGGGCCTGGAAACACCATATATTTT.

This chain uses TRBV7-9 with TRBJ2-2; TRBD1 matches at 7 bases. From germline, CDR1 is SEHNR and CDR2 FQNEAQ (reference sequence). The CDR3 contains 16 residues. V lost 4 bases, J lost 4 bases, and 9 bases stayed unmatched. CDR3 bases: TGTGCCAGCAGCTGGATAGGGACAGACCCCACCGGGGAGCTGTTTTTT. Translating it yields CASSWIGTDPTGELFF.

J is TRBJ2-5 and V is TRBV10-1; perhaps TRBD2 as D (5 bases). The CDR3 covers 14 residues. V was clipped by 6 bases and J by 4 bases, with 15 bases between them. Germline CDR1 and CDR2: WNHNN and SYGVQD (reference sequence). CDR3 in DNA: TGCGCCAGCAGCCGCGGGTTGAGTGGAGAGACCCAGTACTTC. Protein product: CASSRGLSGETQYF.

The chain recombines TRBV5-1 with TRBJ2-5, with D possibly being TRBD2 (5 bases). The CDR3 covers 15 residues. Germline lookup yields CDR1 SGHRS and CDR2 YFSETQ. Deletions cut 7 bases from V and 4 bases from J, with 20 bases between. CDR3 sequence (DNA): TGCGCCAGCTCCCCCTTGGTAGCGTCCCCAGAGACCCAGTACTTC. Translated, it gives CASSPLVASPETQYF.

The J gene is TRBJ1-2, the V gene TRBV28; tentatively, D is TRBD1 (5 bases). The CDR3 has 16 residues. Trimming left V 6 bases short and J 4 bases short, with 21 bases between. CDR1 is MDHEN and CDR2 is SYDVKM in the germline V gene. CDR3 region: CASSPGGGGTTYGYTF. The CDR3 coding sequence is TGTGCCAGCAGCCCTGGCGGGGGGGGGACTACCTATGGCTACACCTTC.

V is TRBV9 and J is TRBJ1-2; D gene uncertain. The CDR3 covers 12 residues. Germline-derived CDR1 and CDR2 are SGDLS and YYNGEE. With 3 bases removed from V and 3 bases from J, the gap between germline ends came to 6 bases. Here the CDR3 reads CASSARDYGYTF. The CDR3 DNA follows: TGTGCCAGCAGCGCCCGGGACTATGGCTACACCTTC.

The chain is built from TRBV5-4 and TRBJ2-1; a possible D gene is TRBD1 (6 bases). Trimming shortened V by 4 bases and J by 8 bases, and 19 bases separated the two germline ends. This CDR3 has 15 residues. The germline gives CDR1 SGHNT, CDR2 YYREEE (reference sequence). The CDR3 sequence is CASSPGTTPADEQFF. The CDR3 nucleotides are TGTGCCAGCAGCCCCGGGACAACCCCTGCTGATGAGCAGTTCTTC.

This clone has a single count. The chain is built from TRBV29-1 and TRBJ2-5; TRBD1 matches 7 bases. Per germline, CDR1 SQVTM and CDR2 ANQGSEA. The CDR3 length is 15 residues. The J segment lost 0 bases and the V segment lost 4 bases, leaving 8 bases of the junction unmatched. The CDR3 is CSVATGAMYQETQYF. The CDR3 nucleotides read TGCAGCGTTGCAACAGGGGCGATGTACCAAGAGACCCAGTACTTC.

The rearrangement links TRBV19 to TRBJ1-1; D is possibly TRBD1 (5 bases). CDR1 and CDR2 (germline): LNHDA, SQIVND (reference sequence). There are 15 residues in the CDR3. V lost 6 bases and J 1 base, leaving 15 bases between the germline ends. The CDR3 loop reads CASRSREAGNTEAFF. The CDR3 DNA reads TGTGCCAGTAGGAGCAGGGAGGCGGGGAACACTGAAGCTTTCTTT.

This chain uses TRBV9 with TRBJ2-2; 11 positions agree with TRBD1. Trimming removed 4 bases from V and 11 bases from J; junction bases left unmatched: 10. The CDR3 totals 15 residues. Germline assignment: CDR1 SGDLS and CDR2 YYNGEE. The CDR3 DNA reads as TGTGCCAGCAGCAAAGGGACAGGGGGACTGAGAGAGCTGTTTTTT. Its protein is CASSKGTGGLRELFF.

The CDR3 bases are TGTGCCAGCAGCCTGGAGACAGGGACACCCTACGAGCAGTACTTC. Protein product: CASSLETGTPYEQYF. The chain carries TRBV11-2 and TRBJ2-7; 7 nucleotides line up with TRBD1. The J segment lost 2 bases and the V segment lost 5 bases, leaving 9 bases of the junction unmatched. The length of the CDR3 is 15 residues. CDR1 SGHAT and CDR2 FQNNGV come from the germline V gene.

The sample holds many counts of this clone. V usage is TRBV6-5 and J usage is TRBJ1-2; tentatively, D is TRBD1 (6 bases). The CDR3 is 15 amino acids. V gave up 10 bases and J gave up 0 bases, with 18 bases separating them. From germline, CDR1 is MNHEY and CDR2 SVGAGI. CDR3 protein: CATYPGELTNYGYTF. The CDR3 DNA is TGTGCCACGTACCCAGGGGAGTTGACTAACTATGGCTACACCTTC.

The chain is built from TRBV5-1 and TRBJ1-6; tentative D call: TRBD1 (6 bases). The length of the CDR3 is 15 residues. Trimming shortened V by 3 bases and J by 8 bases, and 15 bases separated the two germline ends. Germline V lookup: CDR1 SGHRS, CDR2 YFSETQ. The chain's CDR3 is CASSSSVQGYSPLHF. In DNA form, the CDR3 reads TGCGCCAGCAGCTCCTCGGTACAGGGTTATTCACCCCTCCACTTT.

The chain has TRBV5-1 and TRBJ1-6, with 7 bases that match TRBD1. This CDR3 comprises 14 residues. Germline CDR1 SGHRS, CDR2 YFSETQ. The ends lost 0 bases at V and 9 bases at J; junction bases unmatched: 3. CDR3 amino acids: CASSLEAGGSPLHF. The CDR3 DNA reads as TGCGCCAGCAGCTTGGAGGCAGGGGGTTCACCCCTCCACTTT.

This chain links TRBV28 with TRBJ1-2; 8 nucleotides match TRBD1. J gave up 0 bases and V 11 bases, and 5 bases lay outside the gene matches. CDR3 size: 13 residues. The V gene's germline CDR1 is MDHEN and CDR2 SYDVKM. The CDR3 spells CAVGQGANYGYTF. The CDR3, as DNA: TGTGCCGTAGGACAGGGAGCTAACTATGGCTACACCTTC.

The chain carries TRBV30 and TRBJ2-1, with a possible D match to TRBD1 (5 bases). V lost 3 bases, J lost 5 bases, and 14 bases lay in between. The CDR3 runs 14 residues. Looked up from germline, CDR1 is GTSNPN and CDR2 is SVGIG (reference sequence). CDR3: CAWSQGRANNEQFF. CDR3 DNA sequence: TGTGCCTGGAGCCAGGGCAGGGCCAACAATGAGCAGTTCTTC.

The chain combines TRBV7-9 with TRBJ2-1; the match to TRBD1 covers 11 bases. CDR3 length: 19 residues. Germline V gives CDR1 SEHNR, CDR2 FQNEAQ (reference sequence). J gave up 3 bases and V 5 bases, and 15 bases lay outside the gene matches. CDR3 nucleotides: TGTGCCAGCAGCCATACATCCGGGACAGGGGGACAAAACTACAATGAGCAGTTCTTC. As protein: CASSHTSGTGGQNYNEQFF.

Points on this clone: The sample contains more than one DNA sequence encoding this CDR3. J is TRBJ1-4 and V is TRBV2; TRBD1 agrees at 11 bases. V dropped 5 bases and J dropped 7; count of bases not matched to a gene: 3. CDR3 length: 14 amino acids. Germline V gene lookup returns CDR1 SNHLY and CDR2 FYNNEI. CDR3 region: CASSSGQGGEKLFF. In nucleotides, the CDR3 is TGTGCCAGCAGTTCGGGACAGGGGGGTGAAAAACTGTTTTTT.

This clone was observed many times. The rearrangement uses TRBV19 and TRBJ1-3; no clear D gene. CDR3 length: 16 amino acids. V lost 7 bases, J lost 4 bases, and 20 bases lay in between. Germline lookup yields CDR1 LNHDA and CDR2 SQIVND (reference sequence). CDR3 DNA sequence: TGTGCCAGTACCGAATTTCCGGGGAATAGAGGAAACACCATATATTTT. Encoded protein: CASTEFPGNRGNTIYF.

The CDR3 is CASSQDGTHTGELFF. In nucleotides, the CDR3 is TGTGCCAGCAGCCAGGACGGGACTCACACCGGGGAGCTGTTTTTT. This rearrangement joins TRBV3-1 (or the pseudogene TRBV3-2) to TRBJ2-2; a possible D gene is TRBD2 (6 bases). The CDR3 has 15 amino acids. The V gene lost 3 bases and the J gene lost 3 bases, with 11 bases spanning the gap. Germline-derived CDR1 and CDR2 are LGHDT and YNNKEL (reference sequence).

The chain is built from TRBV4-1 and TRBJ2-7; 7 nucleotides match TRBD1. CDR3 length: 16 residues. Trimming at V came to 3 bases and at J to 0 bases, leaving 8 bases not matched to a gene. Germline V gene data show CDR1 as MGHRA and CDR2 as YSYEKL. The CDR3 sequence is CASSQATGTASYEQYF. For the CDR3, the DNA is TGCGCCAGCAGCCAGGCGACAGGGACGGCCTCCTACGAGCAGTACTTC.

This chain links TRBV3-1 (or the pseudogene TRBV3-2) with TRBJ1-1, with 8 positions matching TRBD1. This CDR3 region has 13 residues. Trimming took 1 base from V and 11 from J; bases not matched to a gene: 6. Germline CDR1 and CDR2: LGHDT and YNNKEL (reference sequence). The CDR3 reads CASSQGRTGRAFF. In DNA, the CDR3 is TGTGCCAGCAGCCAAGGGAGGACAGGGAGGGCTTTCTTT.

The chain has TRBV7-9 and TRBJ1-4, with a weak D call TRBD1 (5 bases). V lost 5 bases, J lost 8 bases, and 12 bases lay in between. CDR1 is SEHNR, CDR2 FQNEAQ, per germline (reference sequence). The CDR3 is 13 residues long. Here the CDR3 DNA reads TGTGCCAGCAGCCCCCGGGGGAGGGAAAAACTGTTTTTT. Translated: CASSPRGREKLFF.

The chain has TRBV28 and TRBJ1-2; D call uncertain. Trimming took 2 bases from V and 8 from J, leaving 12 bases between them. The CDR3 length is 13 residues. The germline V gene encodes CDR1 MDHEN and CDR2 SYDVKM. The CDR3 DNA follows: TGTGCCAGCAGTTTAGGAGGGTTTAGAGGCTACACCTTC. Translated: CASSLGGFRGYTF.